This is a list of T cell receptor beta chains from one sample in a study of human T cells and chemical hapten exposure. MiXCR, run by TCRdb on the RACE reads, gives a single entry per CDR3 protein. Of about 260,000 distinct CDR3 sequences in the sample, more than 6.5% were seen once. The specimen was whole blood, collected in connection with sensitization to the hapten diphenylcyclopropenone (DPC). The receptor source for this set is a woman aged 35 to 49 with alopecia areata. Some clones in this sample may be carry-over from other donors' samples. Both conserved end residues are part of each CDR3. D genes are given only for firm matches. Only part of the rows carry a size: once, few, many, or a class if the clone is expanded.

cdr3_aa | cdr3_nt | j_call | clone_size | d_call | v_call
CASSSRIAAARETQYF | TGTGCCAGCAGTTCGAGAATAGCGGCGGCTCGGGAGACCCAGTACTTC | TRBJ2-5 | - | - | TRBV28
CASSSPLTDPYEQYF | TGTGCCAGCAGCTCCCCCTTGACGGACCCCTACGAGCAGTACTTC | TRBJ2-7 | - | - | TRBV7-8
CASSLAPPDTQYF | TGTGCCAGCAGCTTAGCTCCCCCAGATACGCAGTATTTT | TRBJ2-3 | - | - | TRBV7-8
CASSYSARGRQPQHF | TGTGCCAGCAGTTACTCGGCGAGGGGCAGGCAGCCCCAGCATTTT | TRBJ1-5 | - | - | TRBV6-2/TRBV6-3
CASNAVKNTEAFF | TGCGCCAGCAACGCAGTCAAGAACACTGAAGCTTTCTTT | TRBJ1-1 | - | - | TRBV5-1
CASSHQGGDQPQHF | TGTGCCAGCAGCCACCAGGGGGGTGATCAGCCCCAGCATTTT | TRBJ1-5 | - | TRBD1 | TRBV3-1
CASSYSGLIGDTQYF | TGTGCCAGCAGTTACTCCGGGCTAATCGGAGATACGCAGTATTTT | TRBJ2-3 | - | - | TRBV6-2/TRBV6-3
CASSLGTSGGDTQYF | TGTGCCAGCAGTTTAGGGACTAGCGGTGGAGATACGCAGTATTTT | TRBJ2-3 | once | TRBD2 | TRBV28
CASSAASVSRREQYF | TGTGCCAGCAGTGCCGCTAGCGTTTCTAGGAGGGAGCAGTACTTC | TRBJ2-7 | - | - | TRBV28
CASSLAPGAAYNEQFF | TGTGCCAGCAGCTTAGCCCCAGGGGCAGCCTACAATGAGCAGTTCTTC | TRBJ2-1 | many | - | TRBV7-9
CSASVGTANNEQFF | TGCAGTGCTAGTGTCGGGACAGCTAACAATGAGCAGTTCTTC | TRBJ2-1 | - | TRBD1 | TRBV20-1
CASSLLIAGESTGELFF | TGTGCCAGCAGCTTATTGATAGCGGGAGAGAGTACCGGGGAGCTGTTTTTT | TRBJ2-2 | - | TRBD2 | TRBV7-6
CASSPIRDSLTNEKLFF | TGTGCCAGCAGTCCAATCCGGGACAGCTTAACCAATGAAAAACTGTTTTTT | TRBJ1-4 | many | TRBD1 | TRBV27
CSALGIDTQYF | TGCAGTGCTCTAGGGATAGATACGCAGTATTTT | TRBJ2-3 | - | - | TRBV20-1
CASSLEAEQYF | TGCGCCAGCAGCTTGGAGGCAGAGCAGTACTTC | TRBJ2-7 | - | - | TRBV5-1
CASSYSRAGKLSSYNSPLHF | TGTGCCAGCAGTTACTCTAGGGCAGGGAAACTGAGCTCCTATAATTCACCCCTCCACTTT | TRBJ1-6 | - | - | TRBV6-5
CASSNRDRGGEKLFF | TGTGCCAGCAGCAACCGGGACAGGGGAGGCGAAAAACTGTTTTTT | TRBJ1-4 | - | - | TRBV21-1
CASRPLTDWGQYF | TGTGCCAGCAGACCGTTGACGGATTGGGGGCAGTATTTT | TRBJ2-3 | few | - | TRBV12-3/TRBV12-4
CATSTWDTQYF | TGTGCCACCAGTACCTGGGACACGCAGTATTTT | TRBJ2-3 | few | - | TRBV24-1
CASSLLVGADYEQYF | TGCGCCAGCAGCTTGTTGGTAGGGGCAGACTACGAGCAGTACTTC | TRBJ2-7 | few | - | TRBV5-1
CASSYSRRQGHGYTF | TGTGCCAGCAGTTACTCCCGGAGGCAGGGGCATGGCTACACCTTC | TRBJ1-2 | few | - | TRBV6-5
CASMGRRGYNEQFF | TGTGCCAGCATGGGGAGGCGGGGGTACAATGAGCAGTTCTTC | TRBJ2-1 | - | TRBD2 | TRBV7-2
CASSYSGTGVNEAFF | TGTGCCAGCAGTTACTCTGGGACAGGGGTGAATGAAGCTTTCTTT | TRBJ1-1 | - | TRBD1 | TRBV6-2/TRBV6-3
CASSPLPGSFYEQYF | TGTGCCAGCTCACCACTTCCGGGTAGCTTCTACGAGCAGTACTTC | TRBJ2-7 | - | - | TRBV18
CASSLIPGKNTEAFF | TGTGCCAGCAGCTTGATCCCGGGAAAGAACACTGAAGCTTTCTTT | TRBJ1-1 | few | - | TRBV5-5
CASSAPGLIIGYEQYF | TGTGCCAGCAGCGCACCCGGACTAATTATTGGGTACGAGCAGTACTTC | TRBJ2-7 | few | - | TRBV5-6
CASSLAQGEPGYTF | TGCGCCAGCAGCTTGGCTCAGGGAGAACCTGGCTACACCTTC | TRBJ1-2 | - | - | TRBV5-1
CASSPSGRAGAKNIQYF | TGCGCCAGCTCCCCCAGCGGGAGGGCCGGGGCCAAAAACATTCAGTACTTC | TRBJ2-4 | few | TRBD2 | TRBV10-2
CASSSYRGRAENSPLHF | TGTGCCAGCAGCTCATACAGGGGGCGCGCGGAAAATTCACCCCTCCACTTT | TRBJ1-6 | many | TRBD1 | TRBV7-9
CSVEVQGSEQYF | TGCAGCGTTGAAGTTCAGGGTTCCGAGCAGTACTTC | TRBJ2-7 | many | - | TRBV29-1
CASSYLGQIEAFF | TGTGCCAGCAGTTACCTAGGACAGATTGAAGCTTTCTTT | TRBJ1-1 | few | - | TRBV6-5
CASSLAQYEQYF | TGTGCCAGCAGCTTAGCGCAGTACGAGCAGTACTTC | TRBJ2-7 | few | - | TRBV7-9
CASSVSSGTDTQYF | TGTGCCAGCAGCGTTTCTAGCGGCACAGATACGCAGTATTTT | TRBJ2-3 | few | - | TRBV9
CASSLTSALSSGANVLTF | TGTGCCAGCAGCCTGACTAGTGCCCTAAGCTCTGGGGCCAACGTCCTGACTTTC | TRBJ2-6 | few | - | TRBV7-2
CASSSRTGGTGELFF | TGCGCCAGCAGCTCGCGGACAGGGGGGACCGGGGAGCTGTTTTTT | TRBJ2-2 | few | TRBD1 | TRBV5-1
CVSSLNEGSYNEQFF | TGTGTTAGCAGCTTAAACGAGGGATCGTACAATGAGCAGTTCTTC | TRBJ2-1 | - | - | TRBV7-7
CASSVVDLADEYEQYF | TGTGCCAGCAGCGTAGTGGATCTAGCGGATGAATACGAGCAGTACTTC | TRBJ2-7 | few | TRBD2 | TRBV9
CASRVGNYEQYF | TGTGCCAGCAGGGTCGGGAACTACGAGCAGTACTTC | TRBJ2-7 | few | - | TRBV28
CASSLDPLDTQYF | TGTGCCAGCAGCTTAGACCCTCTAGATACGCAGTATTTT | TRBJ2-3 | - | - | TRBV7-9
CASSYKTGGPDGYTF | TGTGCCAGCAGTTATAAGACAGGGGGGCCGGATGGCTACACCTTC | TRBJ1-2 | few | TRBD1 | TRBV6-5
CASHTAGVWDTDTQYF | TGTGCCAGCCACACTGCGGGGGTTTGGGACACAGATACGCAGTATTTT | TRBJ2-3 | many | TRBD2 | TRBV28
CSASGIPIRDTQYF | TGCAGTGCTAGTGGAATTCCCATCCGAGATACGCAGTATTTT | TRBJ2-3 | many | - | TRBV20-1
CSAKDRGIEKLFF | TGCAGTGCTAAAGACAGGGGTATCGAAAAACTGTTTTTT | TRBJ1-4 | few | TRBD1 | TRBV20-1
CASSGGTFNEQFF | TGTGCCAGCAGTGGCGGGACTTTTAATGAGCAGTTCTTC | TRBJ2-1 | many | - | TRBV11-2